This T cell receptor (beta chain) was sequenced during a study of shared clonotypes between healthy human individuals. Whole-study context: CD4 naive cells filled three plates per donor, CD4 memory three, CD8 naive two and CD8 memory one.

The V segment lost 4 bases and the J segment 2 bases; nucleotides outside the gene matches: 8. The germline V gene has CDR1 SGDLS and CDR2 YYNGEE. The CDR3 spans 16 residues. Only Caucasian adults living in Nashville, Tennessee served as donors. From CD4+ cells came CD45RA+ naive and CD45RA-negative memory subsets. Investigators spread the genomic DNA of each subset evenly over several immunoSEQ plates. The data were produced by immunoSEQ multiplex PCR, yet TCRdb's version contains in-frame clones alone and is incomplete. The sample consists of roughly 2,500,000 clones, 80% to 95% of them appearing once.

This receptor was taken from a young man in good health. Some clones in this sample may be carry-over from other donors' samples. The sample comprised naive CD4+ T cells from PBMCs. Subset specified: CD45RA+ positively selected. This chain links TRBV9 with TRBJ2-5; 10 bases map to TRBD1. DNA of the CDR3: TGTGCCAGCAGCTTATCCGGGACAGGGGTACAAGAGACCCAGTACTTC. Translating it yields CASSLSGTGVQETQYF.